This T cell receptor (beta chain) originates from a study of identical twins. Study outcomes and limitations: Excess low generation probability was seen in twin-shared out-of-frame alpha sequences. Models underpredicted monozygotic twin sharing of out-of-frame TCR alpha. Conclusions were drawn cross-sectionally by statistical analysis, without following the same donors.

Unique molecular identifiers were present on the cDNA, and a universal primer site came from template switching. TCRdb independently ran MiXCR on the 5' RACE reads; one entry per CDR3 protein. The sample has about 240,000 distinct CDR3 sequences, around 7.6% seen once. Germline V gene lookup returns CDR1 MDHEN and CDR2 SYDVKM. V shed 3 bases and J shed 7 bases, with 16 bases lying between them. The CDR3 runs 15 residues. In this sample, this clonotype turned up many times. Its antigen is as yet unknown. These same data were also listed under a study on yellow fever vaccine responses in identical twins.

This clonotype was obtained from a woman aged 18-35 years in good health. Input material: CD8+ T cells sorted from blood. The V call is TRBV28, the J call TRBJ2-1; maybe TRBD1 (6 bases). This CDR3 is CASSLEQGGVNEQFF. The CDR3 DNA reads TGTGCCAGCAGTTTGGAACAGGGTGGTGTAAATGAGCAGTTCTTC.